This is a list of T cell receptor beta chains from one sample in a study of shared clonotypes between healthy human individuals. Some clones are missing from TCRdb's copy, which holds only in-frame ones; the method was immunoSEQ multiplex PCR. The sample shows about 2 million clones, approximately 94% of them seen only once. The sample consisted of naive CD8+ T cells sorted from blood. These receptors were obtained from a man aged 18 to 30 in good health. Each CDR3 is given with its conserved first and last residue. A D gene is named only where the DNA matches it firmly.

V gene: TRBV5-1; J gene: TRBJ2-1; D gene: .; CDR3 DNA: TGCGCCAGCAGCTTGGAACCGGGGACCTGGTATGAGTTCTTC; CDR3 protein: CASSLEPGTWYEFF
V gene: TRBV4-3; J gene: TRBJ2-1; D gene: .; CDR3 DNA: TGCGCCAGCAGCCAAGATGACGTGCGAGGCGAGCAGTTCTTC; CDR3 protein: CASSQDDVRGEQFF
V gene: TRBV11-2; J gene: TRBJ2-7; D gene: .; CDR3 DNA: TGTGCCAGCAGTCACCCCCGGGCATCTTACGAGCAGTACTTC; CDR3 protein: CASSHPRASYEQYF
V gene: TRBV11-3; J gene: TRBJ2-1; D gene: TRBD2; CDR3 DNA: TGTGCCAGCAGCTTAGGACTAGCGGGAGGTGGCTACAATGAGCAGTTCTTC; CDR3 protein: CASSLGLAGGGYNEQFF
V gene: TRBV2; J gene: TRBJ2-7; D gene: .; CDR3 DNA: TGTGCCACCAATGACAGGCTCTACGAGCAGTACTTC; CDR3 protein: CATNDRLYEQYF
V gene: TRBV19; J gene: TRBJ2-2; D gene: .; CDR3 DNA: TGTGCCAGTAGTATAGATCTGGAACTAGGAAGCACCGGGGAGCTGTTTTTT; CDR3 protein: CASSIDLELGSTGELFF
V gene: TRBV4-2; J gene: TRBJ2-5; D gene: TRBD2; CDR3 DNA: TGTGCCAGCAGCCAAGGGTGGGGACTAGCGGGGGGACGGGATACGGAGACCCAGTACTTC; CDR3 protein: CASSQGWGLAGGRDTETQYF
V gene: TRBV6-5; J gene: TRBJ1-1; D gene: .; CDR3 DNA: TGTGCCAGCAACCCTGGTGGGCAATTTGAAGCTTTCTTT; CDR3 protein: CASNPGGQFEAFF
V gene: TRBV6-1; J gene: TRBJ2-3; D gene: .; CDR3 DNA: TGTGCCAGCTCCCCCTCGGGGGCCTACACAGATACGCAGTATTTT; CDR3 protein: CASSPSGAYTDTQYF
V gene: TRBV5-6; J gene: TRBJ2-1; D gene: TRBD2; CDR3 DNA: TGTGCCAGCAGCTTGGAACTAGCGTACAATGAGCAGTTCTTC; CDR3 protein: CASSLELAYNEQFF
V gene: TRBV29-1; J gene: TRBJ2-7; D gene: TRBD2; CDR3 DNA: TGCAGCGTTTCTGCGGGGGACTCCTACGAGCAGTACTTC; CDR3 protein: CSVSAGDSYEQYF
V gene: TRBV5-4; J gene: TRBJ2-5; D gene: TRBD2; CDR3 DNA: TGTGCCAGCAGCTTGAACCCTAGCGGACTCCAAGAGACCCAGTACTTC; CDR3 protein: CASSLNPSGLQETQYF
V gene: TRBV28; J gene: TRBJ2-2; D gene: .; CDR3 DNA: TGTGCCAGCATGGGAAGGATGGGTGCCGGGGAGCTGTTTTTT; CDR3 protein: CASMGRMGAGELFF